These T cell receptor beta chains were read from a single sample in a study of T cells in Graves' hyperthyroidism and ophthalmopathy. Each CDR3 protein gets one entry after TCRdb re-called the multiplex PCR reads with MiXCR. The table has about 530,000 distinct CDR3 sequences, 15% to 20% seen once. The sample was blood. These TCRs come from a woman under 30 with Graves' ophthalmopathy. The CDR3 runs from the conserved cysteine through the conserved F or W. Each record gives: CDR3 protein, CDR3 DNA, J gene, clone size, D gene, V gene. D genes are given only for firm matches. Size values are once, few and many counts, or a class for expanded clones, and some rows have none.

CDR3: CSAPETGGFMEQFF
DNA: TGCAGTGCCCCGGAGACAGGGGGGTTTATGGAGCAGTTCTTC
J: TRBJ2-1
size: -
D: TRBD1
V: TRBV20-1

CDR3: CASSQGARGKQFF
DNA: TGCGCCAGCAGCCAGGGAGCTAGGGGAAAGCAGTTCTTC
J: TRBJ2-1
size: many
D: -
V: TRBV4-3

CDR3: CASSQEVGLAGVSKYEQYF
DNA: TGCGCCAGCAGCCAAGAGGTTGGGCTAGCGGGAGTTTCGAAGTACGAGCAGTACTTC
J: TRBJ2-7
size: -
D: TRBD2
V: TRBV4-1

CDR3: CASSQGTGKETQYF
DNA: TGTGCCAGCAGCCAAGGGACAGGGAAAGAGACCCAGTACTTC
J: TRBJ2-5
size: many
D: TRBD1
V: TRBV3-1

CDR3: CASSRTSGRASSYEQYF
DNA: TGCGCCAGCAGCCGGACTAGCGGGAGGGCCTCTAGTTACGAGCAGTACTTC
J: TRBJ2-7
size: -
D: TRBD2
V: TRBV4-1

CDR3: CSVEVVGDTEAFF
DNA: TGCAGCGTTGAGGTGGTGGGTGACACTGAAGCTTTCTTT
J: TRBJ1-1
size: few
D: -
V: TRBV29-1

CDR3: CASSLASLLAGGPTTDTQYF
DNA: TGTGCCAGCAGCTTAGCGAGCCTACTAGCGGGAGGGCCGACTACAGATACGCAGTATTTT
J: TRBJ2-3
size: few
D: TRBD2
V: TRBV7-2

CDR3: CASSSDADNEQFF
DNA: TGTGCCAGCAGCTCCGACGCCGACAATGAGCAGTTCTTC
J: TRBJ2-1
size: -
D: -
V: TRBV5-4

CDR3: CASSPKGLWSAEQFF
DNA: TGTGCCAGCAGCCCTAAGGGTCTCTGGAGCGCTGAGCAGTTCTTC
J: TRBJ2-1
size: -
D: -
V: TRBV3-1

CDR3: CASSFGEGGRGTEAFF
DNA: TGTGCCAGCAGTTTCGGGGAGGGGGGACGCGGCACTGAAGCTTTCTTT
J: TRBJ1-1
size: many
D: -
V: TRBV27

CDR3: CAISESVAISYNEQFF
DNA: TGTGCCATCAGTGAGTCGGTGGCTATATCCTACAATGAGCAGTTCTTC
J: TRBJ2-1
size: few
D: -
V: TRBV10-3

CDR3: CASSLDGGTYGYTF
DNA: TGTGCCAGCAGTTTAGATGGGGGGACCTATGGCTACACCTTC
J: TRBJ1-2
size: few
D: -
V: TRBV27

CDR3: CASSIGGARNTEAFF
DNA: TGTGCCAGTAGTATAGGTGGGGCGCGGAACACTGAAGCTTTCTTT
J: TRBJ1-1
size: -
D: -
V: TRBV19

CDR3: CASSLWRGQGAPYGYTF
DNA: TGTGCCAGCAGTTTGTGGCGGGGGCAGGGGGCACCCTATGGCTACACCTTC
J: TRBJ1-2
size: -
D: TRBD1
V: TRBV2

CDR3: CASSWDRGPGYEQYF
DNA: TGTGCCAGCAGCTGGGACAGGGGGCCCGGCTACGAGCAGTACTTC
J: TRBJ2-7
size: many
D: TRBD1
V: TRBV11-2

CDR3: CAIRGTGETQYF
DNA: TGTGCCATCAGGGGGACAGGGGAGACCCAGTACTTC
J: TRBJ2-5
size: -
D: TRBD1
V: TRBV10-3

CDR3: CASSLALLSTVNTEAFF
DNA: TGTGCCAGCAGTTTAGCCCTACTGTCCACGGTGAACACTGAAGCTTTCTTT
J: TRBJ1-1
size: many
D: -
V: TRBV28